Given below is one T cell receptor beta chain in context. Its antigen is not known. The sample originates from a study of cytomegalovirus exposure and HLA in healthy donors. Whole-study findings and limits: Productive rates of about 87% or about 30% were seen for most TCR beta V segments in an earlier analysis. Common viral pathogens were later found to be apparently linked to several of the most significant clusters.

While unrecorded immune exposures were likely, the donors were nominally healthy when sampled. 13 Jbeta primers and 60 Vbeta primers were used for the PCR. Method: immunoSEQ multiplex PCR; TCRdb's copy keeps in-frame clones and lacks some. The sample holds about 170,000 clones; less than 90% are singletons and the top ten take 0.35% to 0.45%. This sequence originates from a boy younger than 10 in good health and CMV-seronegative. Sequencing was carried out using PBMCs.

The CDR3 region is CASSSIKQGRTRYEQYF. The CDR3 bases are TGTGCCAGCAGTTCCATTAAACAGGGGCGGACGCGCTACGAGCAGTACTTC. The chain joins TRBV27 to TRBJ2-7, with 7 bases fitting TRBD1. The CDR3 loop spans 17 amino acids. V shed 4 bases and J 3 bases; nucleotides not matched to a gene: 15. The germline V gene encodes CDR1 MNHEY and CDR2 SMNVEV (reference sequence).